This T cell receptor (beta chain) was identified during a study of blood T cell repertoires in COVID-19. The overall study: Sites in the United States, Italy and Spain provided acute and convalescent COVID-19 samples. From T cells, B-cell-depleted T cells, or PBMCs came the material, which was cDNA or gDNA.

Trimming left V 4 bases short and J 2 bases short, with 21 bases between. The CDR3 contains 18 residues. Germline CDR1 reads LGHNA; CDR2 reads YSLEER. Using immunoSEQ multiplex PCR, the repertoire was profiled, and TCRdb retains in-frame clones only, with some absent. This sample yields approximately 210,000 clones, of which 80% to 85% are seen a single time; roughly 4.9% belongs to the top ten. This receptor was obtained from a human donor in a cohort sampled during active COVID-19. Sequenced sample: peripheral blood. The chain combines TRBV4-3 with TRBJ2-1, with D possibly TRBD2 on 6 matching bases. As DNA, the CDR3 is TGCGCCAGCAGCCTCGACTGGCCGTCCGGCGGGACCTACAATGAGCAGTTCTTC. Encoded protein: CASSLDWPSGGTYNEQFF.